This T cell receptor (beta chain) was observed in a study of T-cell reconstitution after alpha-beta-depleted transplantation in children. Regarding the study as a whole: T-cell numbers and diversity one year post-transplant derived largely from freshly generated T cells.

Molecular barcoding with unique molecular identifiers was used for the TCRbeta library. In TCRdb, the PCR reads were re-called with MiXCR into one record per CDR3 protein. The profile shows around 200,000 distinct CDR3 sequences, more than 15% of them singletons. The germline V gene has CDR1 SGDLS and CDR2 YYNGEE. The CDR3 spans 12 residues. V was cut by 6 bases and J by 6 bases, with 12 bases left in between. This clonotype was counted a few times. The antigen remains unidentified. The specimen was PBMCs, mostly from graft donor cells, collected 360 days after TCRalphabeta/CD19-depleted stem cell transplant. The receptor was isolated from a male patient aged 2 to 9 who had a stem cell transplant for acute lymphoblastic leukemia, so the T cells may come from the graft donor. The chain combines TRBV9 with TRBJ1-1; D perhaps matches TRBD1 (6 bases). In nucleotides, the CDR3 is TGTGCCAGCACACGTCAGGGGTCTGAAGCTTTCTTT. Protein sequence: CASTRQGSEAFF.